What follows describes a single T cell receptor (beta chain). The data stem from a study of T cell responses to AZD1222 COVID-19 vaccine. Clones were read by immunoSEQ multiplex PCR, and TCRdb kept only the in-frame ones, dropping some. The top ten hold 9% to 9.5% of the sample, which has approximately 130,000 clones, 80% to 90% seen once. The CDR3 has 15 residues. Between the trimmed V and J ends, which lost 1 base and 3 bases, there was a span of 12 bases. Germline-derived CDR1 and CDR2 are LGHDT and YNNKEL (reference sequence). This receptor was obtained from an adult in good health. Sequencing was performed on peripheral blood, taken on day 0 of AZD1222 vaccination. This sequence joins TRBV3-1 (or the pseudogene TRBV3-2) and TRBJ2-5; tentatively, D is TRBD2 (5 bases). CDR3 DNA: TGTGCCAGCAGCCAAGCTGAGCTAGCAAAAGAGACCCAGTACTTC. As protein: CASSQAELAKETQYF.